Below are 14 T cell receptor beta chains sequenced from a single sample in a study of vaccination and CD4 T cells after COVID-19. Treatment indicated: roughly 10-day PBMC culture with coronavirus spike peptide pools or control peptides (ViraFEST assay). Oncomine TCR Beta short-read sequencing was applied to DNA from cultured CD4+ T cells. TCRdb re-called the PCR reads with MiXCR, one entry per CDR3 protein. The data contain approximately 9,500 distinct CDR3 sequences, about 67% of them singletons. These TCRs are of unknown antigen specificity. Sequencing used CD4+ T cells from blood, cultured in vitro. These receptors were taken from a human donor who had recovered from COVID-19.

V and J are TRBV7-6 and TRBJ2-5, with TRBD2 identical over 12 bases. The J segment lost 4 bases and the V segment lost 5 bases, leaving 8 bases of the junction unmatched. The CDR3 consists of 16 residues. From germline, CDR1 is SGHVS and CDR2 FNYEAQ. For the CDR3, the DNA is TGTGCCAGCAGCATGACTAGCGGGAGCCCCGGAGAGACCCAGTACTTC. Translating it yields CASSMTSGSPGETQYF.

The genes are TRBV11-2 and TRBJ1-5; a weak D match, TRBD1 (5 bases). Trimming stripped 3 bases from V and 9 bases from J, with 15 bases between. CDR3 size: 14 residues. Germline V CDR1 and CDR2: SGHAT, FQNNGV. The CDR3 bases are TGTGCCAGCAGCTTTGGCAGGGTGGGGTGGCCCCAGCATTTT. Amino acid sequence: CASSFGRVGWPQHF.

The chain joins TRBV20-1 to TRBJ1-5; D ambiguous. The germline CDR1 and CDR2 sequences are DFQATT and SNEGSKA (reference sequence). There are 14 residues in the CDR3. Deletions cut 0 bases from V and 7 bases from J, with 13 bases between. Here the CDR3 reads CSARDLRSGQPQHF. For the CDR3, the DNA is TGCAGTGCTAGAGATCTGAGGAGTGGACAGCCCCAGCATTTT.

This clonotype is classed as large. As DNA, the CDR3 is TGTGCCAGCAGCTTATTCCGAGATAAGACTGAAGCTTTCTTT. Protein sequence: CASSLFRDKTEAFF. This chain uses TRBV7-2 with TRBJ1-1; D not certain. Trimming cost V 2 bases and J 5 bases, with 12 bases left between them. This CDR3 spans 14 amino acids. CDR1 and CDR2 (germline): SGHTA, FQGNSA.

This clonotype appeared a few times. The chain's CDR3 is CASSRKHRGEYEQYF. DNA for the CDR3: TGTGCCAGCAGCCGGAAGCACAGGGGCGAATACGAGCAGTACTTC. The chain carries TRBV7-2 and TRBJ2-7; 7 nucleotides agree with TRBD1. The CDR3 totals 15 residues. J lost 4 bases, V lost 5 bases, and 11 bases had no gene match. CDR1 is SGHTA, CDR2 FQGNSA, per germline.

This chain connects TRBV20-1 to TRBJ1-5; D ambiguous. V lost 0 bases and J 5 bases, leaving 11 bases between the germline ends. The CDR3 totals 14 residues. Germline V CDR1 and CDR2: DFQATT, SNEGSKA (reference sequence). The CDR3 DNA sequence: TGCAGTGCTAGAGATGGGGTCTCGCATCAGCCCCAGCATTTT. Its protein is CSARDGVSHQPQHF.

The rearrangement links TRBV14 to TRBJ2-5; 10 positions match TRBD1. CDR1 and CDR2 (germline): SGHDN, FVKESK. This CDR3 is built from 17 residues. With 1 base clipped from V and 1 base from J, the junction kept 6 bases outside the gene matches. CDR3 in amino acids: CASSQGQGAGTQETQYF. As DNA, the CDR3 is TGTGCCAGCAGCCAAGGACAGGGGGCGGGGACCCAAGAGACCCAGTACTTC.

This clonotype has a single count. The chain combines TRBV12-2 with TRBJ2-7; TRBD2 is the table's D call and was not checked against the DNA. TRBV12-2 is designated a pseudogene. The CDR3 is 15 residues long. CDR3 in amino acids: CASRAFGGTNYEQYF. CDR3 coding DNA: TGTGCAAGTCGCGCCTTCGGGGGGACTAACTACGAGCAGTACTTC.

The chain couples TRBV7-9 to TRBJ2-2; 7 positions agree with TRBD1. CDR3 length: 18 residues. V dropped 2 bases and J dropped 4; count of bases not matched to a gene: 13. Germline V gene data show CDR1 as SEHNR and CDR2 as FQNEAQ (reference sequence). CDR3 nucleotide sequence: TGTGCCAGCAGCTTATCCGACAGGGCCGGAGGATTCACCGGGGAGCTGTTTTTT. Encoded protein: CASSLSDRAGGFTGELFF.

In this sample, this clonotype turned up once. The rearrangement links TRBV7-9 to TRBJ2-3; weak D call: TRBD1 (5 bases). Germline values: CDR1 SEHNR, CDR2 FQNEAQ (reference sequence). V was clipped by 1 base and J by 2 bases, with 10 bases between them. The CDR3 is made up of 15 amino acids. The CDR3 region has the DNA TGTGCCAGCAGCTTAGGACAGCTTTCCACAGATACGCAGTATTTT. Protein product: CASSLGQLSTDTQYF.

The J gene is TRBJ1-2, the V gene TRBV6-2 or TRBV6-3; no firm D call. The germline CDR1 and CDR2 sequences are MNHEY and SVGEGT. The CDR3 has 13 residues. V was cut by 4 bases and J by 3 bases, with 9 bases left in between. CDR3 sequence: CASSFGPDYGYTF. In DNA form, the CDR3 reads TGTGCCAGCAGTTTTGGGCCGGACTATGGCTACACCTTC.

This clonotype was seen a handful of times. The rearrangement joins TRBV15 to TRBJ2-1; TRBD2 matches 7 bases. CDR1 and CDR2 from the germline V gene are LNHNV and YYDKDF (reference sequence). V shed 5 bases and J 7 bases; nucleotides not matched to a gene: 8. The CDR3 runs 14 residues. CDR3 region: CATSGGRAENEQFF. Here the CDR3 DNA reads TGTGCCACCAGCGGAGGGAGGGCCGAGAATGAGCAGTTCTTC.

This chain connects TRBV6-1 to TRBJ1-2, with 7 bases that match TRBD1. The CDR3 spans 11 residues. The V gene end was trimmed by 8 bases and the J gene end by 8 bases; junction bases not matched to a gene: 5. Germline CDR1 is MNHNS and CDR2 is SASEGT. The CDR3 DNA reads TGTGCCAGCGGTACAGGGGACGGCTACACCTTC. Protein: CASGTGDGYTF.

The chain joins TRBV11-2 to TRBJ2-7, with 8 bases identical to TRBD2. This CDR3 has 16 residues. The V gene's germline CDR1 is SGHAT and CDR2 FQNNGV. V dropped 8 bases and J dropped 5; count of bases not matched to a gene: 17. CDR3 sequence reads: CASHPGGGRLRDEQYF. The CDR3 coding sequence is TGTGCCAGCCACCCGGGGGGCGGGAGGCTCAGGGACGAGCAGTACTTC.